This T cell receptor beta chain derives from a study of spatial heterogeneity in lung cancer. About the study: Fewer alpha-chain than beta-chain sequences were consistently detected. TCR and UMI combinations that were unique each appeared, on average, more than ten times in raw reads.

This clonotype was seen a few times. Germline CDR1 is MDHEN and CDR2 is SYDVKM. The CDR3 is made up of 19 amino acids. V was clipped by 6 bases and J by 1 base, with 25 bases between them. Time point in this sample: sample taken at primary tumor resection. Extraction of whole RNA from tumor, nontumor lung or frozen PBMC preceded unsorted sequencing. TCR cDNA molecules each had a unique molecular identifier. One entry per CDR3 protein, called by TCRdb with MiXCR from the 5' RACE reads. Among around 60,000 distinct CDR3 sequences listed, around 8.4% were seen once. V and J are TRBV28 and TRBJ1-5; maybe TRBD1 (5 bases). Sample: PBMCs, taken at surgery. The origin of this receptor is a female donor with early-stage non-small cell lung cancer. For the CDR3, the DNA is TGTGCCAGCAGCACACCCCCCGGGGCCCCCCTTTTGAGCAATCAGCCCCAGCATTTT. This codes for CASSTPPGAPLLSNQPQHF. Drawing the rest from reference TRBV28 and TRBJ1-5, the complete variable domain is DVKVTQSSRYLVKRTGEKVFLECVQDMDHENMFWYRQDPGLGLRLIYFSYDVKMKEKGDIPEGYSVSREKKERFSLILESASTNQTSMYLCASSTPPGAPLLSNQPQHFGDGTRLSIL.